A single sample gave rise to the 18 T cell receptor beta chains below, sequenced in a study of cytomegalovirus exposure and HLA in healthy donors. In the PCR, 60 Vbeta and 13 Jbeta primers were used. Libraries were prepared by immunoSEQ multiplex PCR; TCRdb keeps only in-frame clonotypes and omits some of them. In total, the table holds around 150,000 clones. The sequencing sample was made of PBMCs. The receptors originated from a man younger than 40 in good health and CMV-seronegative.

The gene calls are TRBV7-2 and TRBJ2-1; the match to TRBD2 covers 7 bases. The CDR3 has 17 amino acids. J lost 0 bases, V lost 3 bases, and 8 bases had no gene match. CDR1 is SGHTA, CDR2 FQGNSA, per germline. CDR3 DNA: TGTGCCAGCAGCTTCACCTCTAGCGGTAGCTCCTACAATGAGCAGTTCTTC. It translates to CASSFTSSGSSYNEQFF.

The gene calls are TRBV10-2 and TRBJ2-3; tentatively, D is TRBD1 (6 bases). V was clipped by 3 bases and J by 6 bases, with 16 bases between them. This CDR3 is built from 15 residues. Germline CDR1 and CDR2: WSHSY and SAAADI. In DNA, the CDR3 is TGCGCCAGCAGTGACTACCGCGAGGGGGTTGATACGCAGTATTTT. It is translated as CASSDYREGVDTQYF.

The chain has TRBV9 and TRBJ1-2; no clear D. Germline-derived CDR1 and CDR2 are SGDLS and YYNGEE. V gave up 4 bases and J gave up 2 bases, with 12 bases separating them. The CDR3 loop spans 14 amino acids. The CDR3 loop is CASSPRHGNYGYTF. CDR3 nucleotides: TGTGCCAGCAGCCCCAGGCACGGCAACTATGGCTACACCTTC.

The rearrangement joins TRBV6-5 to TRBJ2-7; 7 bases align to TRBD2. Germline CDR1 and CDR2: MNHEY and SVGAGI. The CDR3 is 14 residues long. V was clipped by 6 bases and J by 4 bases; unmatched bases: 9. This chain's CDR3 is CASRNRLARYEQYF. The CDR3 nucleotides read TGTGCCAGCAGAAACCGACTAGCTCGGTACGAGCAGTACTTC.

CDR3 protein: CASRTGGSLVGAFF. CDR3 coding DNA: TGTGCCAGCAGAACAGGGGGTTCATTAGTGGGAGCTTTCTTT. J is TRBJ1-1 and V is TRBV6-5, with 8 bases fitting TRBD1. V lost 6 bases and J lost 10; bases outside the gene matches: 13. Looked up from germline, CDR1 is MNHEY and CDR2 is SVGAGI. This CDR3 spans 14 amino acids.

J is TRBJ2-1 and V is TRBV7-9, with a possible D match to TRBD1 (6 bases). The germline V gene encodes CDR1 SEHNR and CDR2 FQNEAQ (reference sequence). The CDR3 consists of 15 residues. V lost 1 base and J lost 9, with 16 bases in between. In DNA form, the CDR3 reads TGTGCCAGCAGCTTAGACAGGGTGACTTTCTTTGAGCAGTTCTTC. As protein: CASSLDRVTFFEQFF.

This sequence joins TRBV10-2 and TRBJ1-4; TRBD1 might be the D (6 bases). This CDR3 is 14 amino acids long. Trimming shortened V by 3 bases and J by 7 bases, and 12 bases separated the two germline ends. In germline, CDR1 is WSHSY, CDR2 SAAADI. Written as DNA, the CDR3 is TGCGCCAGCAGTGACGGACAGAGGATTGAAAAACTGTTTTTT. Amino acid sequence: CASSDGQRIEKLFF.

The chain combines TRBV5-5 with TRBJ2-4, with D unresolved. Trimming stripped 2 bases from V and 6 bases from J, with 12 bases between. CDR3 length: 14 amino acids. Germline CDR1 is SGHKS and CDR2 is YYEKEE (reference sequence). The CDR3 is CASSLWRVGNIQYF. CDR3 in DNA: TGTGCCAGCAGCTTATGGAGAGTCGGAAACATTCAGTACTTC.

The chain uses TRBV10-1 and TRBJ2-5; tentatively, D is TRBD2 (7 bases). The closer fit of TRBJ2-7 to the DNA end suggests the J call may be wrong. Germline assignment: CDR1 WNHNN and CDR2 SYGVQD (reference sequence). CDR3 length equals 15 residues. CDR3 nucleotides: TGCGCCAGCCGGATCCGGGGGGCGACAACCTACGAGCAGTACTTC. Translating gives CASRIRGATTYEQYF.

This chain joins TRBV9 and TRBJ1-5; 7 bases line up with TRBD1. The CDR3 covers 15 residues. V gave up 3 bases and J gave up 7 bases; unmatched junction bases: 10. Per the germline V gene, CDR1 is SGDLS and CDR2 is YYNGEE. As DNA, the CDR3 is TGTGCCAGCAGCGCCGGGACAGCTACCGGACAGCCCCAGCATTTT. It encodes CASSAGTATGQPQHF.

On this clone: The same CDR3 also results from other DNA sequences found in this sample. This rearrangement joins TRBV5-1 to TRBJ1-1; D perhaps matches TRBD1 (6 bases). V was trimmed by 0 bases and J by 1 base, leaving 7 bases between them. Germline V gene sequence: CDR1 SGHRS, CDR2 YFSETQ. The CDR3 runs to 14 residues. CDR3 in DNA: TGCGCCAGCAGCTTGGAGGGACAGAACACTGAAGCTTTCTTT. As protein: CASSLEGQNTEAFF. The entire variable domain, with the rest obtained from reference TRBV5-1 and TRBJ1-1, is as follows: KAGVTQTPRYLIKTRGQQVTLSCSPISGHRSVSWYQQTPGQGLQFLFEYFSETQRNKGNFPGRFSGRQFSNSRSEMNVSTLELGDSALYLCASSLEGQNTEAFFGQGTRLTVV.

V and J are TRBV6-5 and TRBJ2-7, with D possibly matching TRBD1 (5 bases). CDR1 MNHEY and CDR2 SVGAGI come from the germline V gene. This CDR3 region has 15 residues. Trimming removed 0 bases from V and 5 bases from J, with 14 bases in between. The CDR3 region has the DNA TGTGCCAGCAGTTACTCGATCAACAGGCCCAACGAGCAGTACTTC. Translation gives CASSYSINRPNEQYF.

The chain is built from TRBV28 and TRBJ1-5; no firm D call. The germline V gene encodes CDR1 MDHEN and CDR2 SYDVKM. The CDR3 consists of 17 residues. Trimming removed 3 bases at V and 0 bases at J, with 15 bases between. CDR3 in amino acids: CASSFMAVNFSNQPQHF. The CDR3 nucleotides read TGTGCCAGCAGTTTTATGGCAGTCAATTTTAGCAATCAGCCCCAGCATTTT.

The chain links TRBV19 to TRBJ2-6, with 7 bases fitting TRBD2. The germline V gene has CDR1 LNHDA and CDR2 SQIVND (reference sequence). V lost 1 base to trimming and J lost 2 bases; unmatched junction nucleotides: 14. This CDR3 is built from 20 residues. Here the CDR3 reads CASSIVGGGSSGAGANVLTF. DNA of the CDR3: TGTGCCAGTAGTATAGTTGGGGGGGGGTCCTCCGGTGCTGGGGCCAACGTCCTGACTTTC.

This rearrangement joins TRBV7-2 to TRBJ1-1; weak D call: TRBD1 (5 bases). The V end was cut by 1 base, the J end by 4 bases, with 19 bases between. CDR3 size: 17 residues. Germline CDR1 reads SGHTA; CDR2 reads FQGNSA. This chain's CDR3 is CASSLVGGGPGGTEAFF. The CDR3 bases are TGTGCCAGCAGCTTAGTCGGCGGAGGGCCGGGGGGCACTGAAGCTTTCTTT.

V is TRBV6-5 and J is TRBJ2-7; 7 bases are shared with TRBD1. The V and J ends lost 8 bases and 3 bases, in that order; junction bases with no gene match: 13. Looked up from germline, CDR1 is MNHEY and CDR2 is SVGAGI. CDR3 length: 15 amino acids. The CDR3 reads CASGNPGQGDYEQYF. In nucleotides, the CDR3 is TGTGCCAGCGGGAACCCGGGCCAGGGGGACTACGAGCAGTACTTC.

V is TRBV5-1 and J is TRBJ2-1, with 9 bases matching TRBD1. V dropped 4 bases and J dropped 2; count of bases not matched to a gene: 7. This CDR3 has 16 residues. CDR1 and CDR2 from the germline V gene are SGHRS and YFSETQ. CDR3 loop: CASSVGTGRAYNEQFF. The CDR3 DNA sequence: TGCGCCAGCAGCGTGGGGACAGGGAGGGCCTACAATGAGCAGTTCTTC.

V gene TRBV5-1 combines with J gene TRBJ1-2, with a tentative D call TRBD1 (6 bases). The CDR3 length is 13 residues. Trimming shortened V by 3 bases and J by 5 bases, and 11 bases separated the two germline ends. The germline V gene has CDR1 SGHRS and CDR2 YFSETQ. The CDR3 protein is CASSSDRQYGYTF. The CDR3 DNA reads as TGCGCCAGCAGCTCCGACAGGCAATATGGCTACACCTTC.